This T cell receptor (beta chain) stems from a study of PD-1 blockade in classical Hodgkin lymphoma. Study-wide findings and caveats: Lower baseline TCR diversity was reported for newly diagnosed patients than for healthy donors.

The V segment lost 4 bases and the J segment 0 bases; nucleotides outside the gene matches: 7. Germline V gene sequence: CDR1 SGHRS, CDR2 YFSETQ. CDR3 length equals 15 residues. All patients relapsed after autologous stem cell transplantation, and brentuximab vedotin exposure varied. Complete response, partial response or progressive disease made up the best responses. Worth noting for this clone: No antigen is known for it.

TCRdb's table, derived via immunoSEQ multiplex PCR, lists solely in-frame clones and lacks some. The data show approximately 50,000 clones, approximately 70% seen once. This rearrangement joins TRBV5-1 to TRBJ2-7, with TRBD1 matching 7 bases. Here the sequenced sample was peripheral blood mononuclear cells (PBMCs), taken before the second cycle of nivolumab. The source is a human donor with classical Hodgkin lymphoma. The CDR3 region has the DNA TGCGCCAGCAGCGCAAACCGGGACAGCTCCTACGAGCAGTACTTC. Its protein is CASSANRDSSYEQYF.